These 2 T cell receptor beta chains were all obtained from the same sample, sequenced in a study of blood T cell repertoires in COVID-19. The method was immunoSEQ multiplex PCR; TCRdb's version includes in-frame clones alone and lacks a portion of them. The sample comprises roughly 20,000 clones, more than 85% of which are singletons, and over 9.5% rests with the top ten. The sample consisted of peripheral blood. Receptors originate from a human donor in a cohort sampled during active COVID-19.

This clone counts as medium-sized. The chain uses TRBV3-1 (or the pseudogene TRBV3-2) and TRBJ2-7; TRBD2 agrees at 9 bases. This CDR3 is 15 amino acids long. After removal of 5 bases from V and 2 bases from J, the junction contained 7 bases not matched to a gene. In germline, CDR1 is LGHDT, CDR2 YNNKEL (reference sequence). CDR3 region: CASSTRAGGAYEQYF. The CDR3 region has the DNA TGTGCCAGCAGCACTCGAGCGGGAGGTGCCTACGAGCAGTACTTC.

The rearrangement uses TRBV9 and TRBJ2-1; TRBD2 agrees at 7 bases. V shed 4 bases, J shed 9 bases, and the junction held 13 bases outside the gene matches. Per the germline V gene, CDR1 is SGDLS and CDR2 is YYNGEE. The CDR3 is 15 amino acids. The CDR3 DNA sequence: TGTGCCAGCAGCCCCTGGGGCGGGAGTAACGGTGAGCAGTTCTTC. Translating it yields CASSPWGGSNGEQFF.